Sequencing of this T cell receptor beta chain was carried out in a study of regulatory T cells in long-lasting Graves disease. Time point described: newly diagnosed GD, antithyroid drugs for less than 3 months. Scientists built the TCR library using RNA that was extracted from PBMCs. CDR1 is LGHNA, CDR2 YNFKEQ, per germline. The CDR3 runs 16 residues. Trimming shortened V by 0 bases and J by 0 bases, and 9 bases separated the two germline ends. According to the study, TCR beta libraries were built with iRepertoire HTBI primers and CDR3-region Arm-PCR. One entry per CDR3 protein, called by TCRdb with MiXCR from the multiplex PCR reads. The sample contains hundreds of thousands of distinct CDR3 sequences, roughly 13% of which appear only once. These records were also assigned to another study, of T cells in Graves' hyperthyroidism and ophthalmopathy.

The TCR sequence derives from a man aged 25 to 45 with Graves disease. This chain joins TRBV4-2 and TRBJ1-5; D uncertain. Source: peripheral blood mononuclear cells (PBMCs), taken at new diagnosis, from a patient treated with antithyroid drugs. CDR3 protein: CASSQESTDSNQPQHF. CDR3 nucleotides: TGTGCCAGCAGCCAAGAATCAACGGATAGCAATCAGCCCCAGCATTTT.